The TCR beta chain described here comes from a study of T-cell memory formation after mild COVID-19. CDR3 length equals 14 residues. Trimming cost V 6 bases and J 6 bases; bases outside gene matches: 10. CDR1 MGHRA and CDR2 YSYEKL come from the germline V gene. TCRdb reanalysed the 5' RACE reads using MiXCR and keeps one entry per CDR3 protein. The table shows just over 400,000 distinct CDR3 sequences, with 23% occurring only once. Overall study findings and caveats: Contracting clones from day 15 to 85 had balanced CD4/CD8; later expanders favoured CD4+.

Notes on this clonotype: Its specificity is unknown. The CDR3 carries no conserved terminal phenylalanine or tryptophan, so it likely arises from a read error.

Sample: PBMCs or a T cell subset sorted from them (not recorded which). The receptor's source is an adult woman who had mild COVID-19 (a few samples of this study predate the infection). Cell type and time point are not known. The rearrangement joins TRBV4-1 to TRBJ2-7, with TRBD2 identical over 8 bases. The CDR3 reads CASSRGGQVVEQYL. CDR3 in DNA: TGCGCCAGCAGTCGCGGGGGGCAGGTGGTCGAGCAGTACTTA.